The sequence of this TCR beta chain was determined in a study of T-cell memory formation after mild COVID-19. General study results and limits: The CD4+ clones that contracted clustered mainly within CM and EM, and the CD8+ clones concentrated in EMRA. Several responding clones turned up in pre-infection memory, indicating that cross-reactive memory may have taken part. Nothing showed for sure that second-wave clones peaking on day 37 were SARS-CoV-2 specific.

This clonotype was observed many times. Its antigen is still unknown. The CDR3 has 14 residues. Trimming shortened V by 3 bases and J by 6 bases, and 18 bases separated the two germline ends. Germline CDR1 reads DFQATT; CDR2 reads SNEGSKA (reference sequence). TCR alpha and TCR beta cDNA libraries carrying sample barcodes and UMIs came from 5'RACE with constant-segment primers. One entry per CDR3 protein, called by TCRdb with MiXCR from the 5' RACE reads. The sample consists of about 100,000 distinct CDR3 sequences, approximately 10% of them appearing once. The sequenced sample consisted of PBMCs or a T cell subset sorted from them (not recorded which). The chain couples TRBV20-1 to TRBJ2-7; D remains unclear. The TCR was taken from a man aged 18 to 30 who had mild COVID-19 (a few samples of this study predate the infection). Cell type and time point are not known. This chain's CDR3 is CSARVPGVAREQYF. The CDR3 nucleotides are TGCAGTGCTAGGGTTCCCGGTGTGGCCCGCGAGCAGTACTTC.